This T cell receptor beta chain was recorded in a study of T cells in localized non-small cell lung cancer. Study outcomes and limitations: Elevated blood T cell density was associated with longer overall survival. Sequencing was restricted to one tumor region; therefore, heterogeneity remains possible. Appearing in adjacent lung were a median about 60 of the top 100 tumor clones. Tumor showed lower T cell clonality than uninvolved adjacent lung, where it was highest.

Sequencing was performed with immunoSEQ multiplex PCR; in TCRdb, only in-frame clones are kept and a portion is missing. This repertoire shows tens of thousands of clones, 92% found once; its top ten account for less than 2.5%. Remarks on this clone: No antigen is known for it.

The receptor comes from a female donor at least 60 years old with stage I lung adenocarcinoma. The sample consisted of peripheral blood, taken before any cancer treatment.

The CDR3 is CASSLRGEETQYF. The CDR3 DNA reads TGTGCCAGCAGTTTAAGGGGGGAGGAGACCCAGTACTTC. The chain is built from TRBV28 and TRBJ2-5, with D perhaps given as TRBD1 or TRBD2 (6 bases each). Germline V gene lookup returns CDR1 MDHEN and CDR2 SYDVKM. V lost 2 bases and J lost 5, with 9 bases in between. This CDR3 comprises 13 residues.